This record covers a single T cell receptor beta chain. The antigen is unknown. Naive CD4+ cells were CD45RA-selected; the remaining cells were memory. Trimming removed 1 base from V and 9 bases from J, with 16 bases in between. This CDR3 region has 14 residues. In germline, CDR1 is LNHNV, CDR2 YYDKDF (reference sequence). At a deep level, the assay was run. Sequenced by immunoSEQ multiplex PCR; TCRdb stores in-frame clones only, minus some. Of over 950,000 clones listed, 70% to 85% are singletons. This entry comes from a study of shared clonotypes between healthy human individuals. Overall study results and limits: Across subsets, estimated richness was generally greater for naive than for memory populations.

Sequencing was performed on memory CD4+ T cells from PBMCs. Subset denoted: CD45RA-negative fraction. V usage is TRBV15 and J usage is TRBJ2-7, with D perhaps matching TRBD2 (7 bases). The TCR comes from a man between 18 and 29 years old in good health. Some clones in this sample may be carry-over from other donors' samples. The chain's CDR3 is CATSRVGGHYLQYF. DNA for the CDR3: TGTGCCACCAGCAGAGTCGGGGGGCATTATTTGCAGTACTTC.